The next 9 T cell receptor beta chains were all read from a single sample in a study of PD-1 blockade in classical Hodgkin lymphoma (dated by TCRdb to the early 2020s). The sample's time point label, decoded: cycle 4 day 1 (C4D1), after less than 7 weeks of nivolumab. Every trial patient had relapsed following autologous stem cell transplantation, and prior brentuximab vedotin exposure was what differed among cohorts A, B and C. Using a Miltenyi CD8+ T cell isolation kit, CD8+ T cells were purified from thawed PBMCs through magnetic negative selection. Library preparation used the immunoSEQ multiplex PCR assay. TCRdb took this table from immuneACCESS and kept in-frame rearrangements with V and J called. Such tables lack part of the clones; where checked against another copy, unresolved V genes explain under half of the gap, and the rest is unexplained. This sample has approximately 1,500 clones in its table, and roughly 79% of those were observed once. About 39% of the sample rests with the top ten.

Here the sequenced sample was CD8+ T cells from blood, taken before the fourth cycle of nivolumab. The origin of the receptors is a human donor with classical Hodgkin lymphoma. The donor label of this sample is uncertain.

The CDR3 here is CAISEPRTSGSGDTQYF. The DNA of the CDR3 is TGTGCCATCAGTGAGCCAAGGACTAGCGGGAGCGGAGATACGCAGTATTTT. The chain links TRBV10-3 to TRBJ2-3; 13 bases agree with TRBD2. Per germline, CDR1 ENHRY and CDR2 SYGVKD. The CDR3 extends over 17 amino acids. J lost 5 bases, V lost 2 bases, and 7 bases had no gene match.

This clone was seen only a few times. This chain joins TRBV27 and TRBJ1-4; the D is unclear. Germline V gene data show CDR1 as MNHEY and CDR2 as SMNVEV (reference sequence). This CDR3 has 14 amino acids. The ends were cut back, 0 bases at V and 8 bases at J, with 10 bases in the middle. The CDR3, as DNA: TGTGCCAGCAGTTTATCGACGGGTTTCGAAAAACTGTTTTTT. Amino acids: CASSLSTGFEKLFF.

The CDR3 here is CASSLKGRTLNTEAFF. In DNA form, the CDR3 reads TGTGCCAGCAGCTTAAAGGGTCGGACACTGAACACTGAAGCTTTCTTT. This chain joins TRBV7-3 and TRBJ1-1; weak D call: TRBD1 (5 bases). Germline CDR1 is SGHTA and CDR2 is FQGTGA. The CDR3 covers 16 residues. V shed 1 base and J shed 0 bases, with 12 bases lying between them.

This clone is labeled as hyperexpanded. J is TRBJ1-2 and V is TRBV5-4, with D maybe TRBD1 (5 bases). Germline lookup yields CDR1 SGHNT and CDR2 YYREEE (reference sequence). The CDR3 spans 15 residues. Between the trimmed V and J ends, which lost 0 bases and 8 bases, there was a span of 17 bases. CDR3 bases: TGTGCCAGCAGCTTGGTAGGGACGCTGGGAGGCGGCTACACCTTC. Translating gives CASSLVGTLGGGYTF.

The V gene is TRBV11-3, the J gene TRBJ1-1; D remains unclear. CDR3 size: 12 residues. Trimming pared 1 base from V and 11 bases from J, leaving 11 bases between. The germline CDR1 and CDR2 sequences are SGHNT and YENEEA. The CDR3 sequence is CASSLVGGEAFF. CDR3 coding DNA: TGTGCCAGCAGCTTAGTGGGCGGCGAGGCTTTCTTT.

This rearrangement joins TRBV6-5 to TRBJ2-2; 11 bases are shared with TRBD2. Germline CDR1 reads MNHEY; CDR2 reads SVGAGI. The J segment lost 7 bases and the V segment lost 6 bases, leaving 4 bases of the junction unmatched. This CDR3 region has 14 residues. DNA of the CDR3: TGTGCCAGCAGGGTAGCGGGAGGGCACGGGGAGCTGTTTTTT. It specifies CASRVAGGHGELFF.

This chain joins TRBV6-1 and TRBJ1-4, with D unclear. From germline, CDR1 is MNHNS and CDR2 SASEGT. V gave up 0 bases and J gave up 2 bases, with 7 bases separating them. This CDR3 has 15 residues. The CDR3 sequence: CASSEAEGTNEKLFF. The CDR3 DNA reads TGTGCCAGCAGTGAAGCTGAAGGGACTAATGAAAAACTGTTTTTT.

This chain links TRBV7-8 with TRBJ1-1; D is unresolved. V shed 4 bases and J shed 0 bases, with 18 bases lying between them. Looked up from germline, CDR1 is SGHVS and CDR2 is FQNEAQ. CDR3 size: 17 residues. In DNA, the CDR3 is TGTGCCAGCAGCTCCCTAGGAGCTATTACTATGAACACTGAAGCTTTCTTT. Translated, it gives CASSSLGAITMNTEAFF.

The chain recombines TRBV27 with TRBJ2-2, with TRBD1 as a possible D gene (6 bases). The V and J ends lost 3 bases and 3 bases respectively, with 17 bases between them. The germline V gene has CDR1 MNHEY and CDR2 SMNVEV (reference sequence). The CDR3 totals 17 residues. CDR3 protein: CASSFVEQGRDTGELFF. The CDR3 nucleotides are TGTGCCAGCAGTTTTGTTGAACAGGGTCGAGACACCGGGGAGCTGTTTTTT.